The clone carrying this T cell receptor beta chain was observed a single time. The antigen is not known. TCRdb's copy holds only in-frame clones and misses some; the assay was immunoSEQ multiplex PCR. The sample lists roughly 110,000 clones, over 65% seen once, with about 4.7% in the top ten. Between the trimmed V and J ends, which lost 0 bases and 2 bases, there was a span of 9 bases. The CDR3 covers 15 residues. CDR1 and CDR2 (germline): SGDLS, YYNGEE. This entry is derived from a study of PD-1 blockade in mismatch repair-deficient tumors. Study-level background: Enrolled about 2012-2016, patients had progressing, pretreated mismatch repair-deficient cancers of 12 types. Whole-study findings and limits: Rapid post-treatment expansion, then contraction, generally preceding radiologic response, marked tumor-resident clones.

Mismatch repair deficiency was confirmed in all patients, by PCR or immunohistochemistry. The TCR-sequenced patients were a few responders to pembrolizumab. This sequence originates from an adult with mismatch repair-deficient cancer. The input for sequencing was peripheral blood, taken just over 59 weeks after starting pembrolizumab. The chain is built from TRBV9 and TRBJ2-1; D not resolved. CDR3 protein: CASSVDLGTYNEQFF. The CDR3 DNA follows: TGTGCCAGCAGCGTAGATCTAGGAACCTACAATGAGCAGTTCTTC.